The 28 T cell receptor beta chains listed next were all sequenced from one sample in a study of T-cell memory formation after mild COVID-19. TCRdb ran MiXCR on the 5' RACE reads and lists one entry per CDR3 protein. The table shows about 620,000 distinct CDR3 sequences, with roughly 18% occurring only once. Sequencing used PBMCs or a T cell subset sorted from them (not recorded which). The receptors here all came from an adult woman who had mild COVID-19 (a few samples of this study predate the infection). Cell type and time point are not known.

The genes are TRBV4-2 and TRBJ2-3, with TRBD2 matching over 11 bases. Germline lookup yields CDR1 LGHNA and CDR2 YNFKEQ. Trimming removed 0 bases from V and 4 bases from J; junction bases left unmatched: 6. The CDR3 loop spans 17 amino acids. CDR3 in DNA: TGTGCCAGCAGCCAAGATCCCACTAGCGGGAGTTCAGATACGCAGTATTTT. Protein: CASSQDPTSGSSDTQYF.

The table lists this clonotype with many counts. The chain is built from TRBV7-2 and TRBJ2-6; D uncertain. The CDR3 is 15 amino acids. Germline CDR1 SGHTA, CDR2 FQGNSA. Trimming left V 4 bases short and J 2 bases short, with 9 bases between. CDR3 loop: CASSSGRAGANVLTF. In DNA form, the CDR3 reads TGTGCCAGCAGCTCCGGACGGGCTGGGGCCAACGTCCTGACTTTC. Complete variable domain (other parts from reference TRBV7-2 and TRBJ2-6): GAGVSQSPSNKVTEKGKDVELRCDPISGHTALYWYRQSLGQGLEFLIYFQGNSAPDKSGLPSDRFSAERTGGSVSTLTIQRTQQEDSAVYLCASSSGRAGANVLTFGAGSRLTVL.

There are a few counts of this clonotype. V is TRBV2 and J is TRBJ1-1; D is unclear. Trimming took 11 bases from V and 2 from J, leaving 12 bases between them. The CDR3 is made up of 12 amino acids. Germline V gene data show CDR1 as SNHLY and CDR2 as FYNNEI. CDR3 protein: CAGDIANTEAFF. The CDR3 nucleotides are TGTGCCGGCGATATCGCAAACACTGAAGCTTTCTTT.

This clonotype was picked up a small number of times. The chain is built from TRBV4-1 and TRBJ2-7; D perhaps matches TRBD2 (5 bases). CDR1 and CDR2 (germline): MGHRA, YSYEKL. This CDR3 has 14 residues. Trimming left V 0 bases short and J 7 bases short, with 13 bases between. CDR3 sequence reads: CASSQEGSTGEQYF. The CDR3 DNA reads as TGCGCCAGCAGCCAAGAAGGGAGTACGGGAGAGCAGTACTTC.

This clonotype was detected a few times. The chain combines TRBV7-9 with TRBJ2-1; 8 positions match TRBD2. CDR1 is SEHNR and CDR2 is FQNEAQ in the germline V gene (reference sequence). With 3 bases clipped from V and 9 bases from J, the junction kept 7 bases outside the gene matches. The CDR3 sequence is 14 residues long. CDR3 bases: TGTGCCAGCAGCTTTAGCGGGGCGCGAGTTGAGCAGTTCTTC. This encodes CASSFSGARVEQFF.

In its sample, this clonotype was seen many times. The rearrangement joins TRBV3-1 to TRBJ1-1, with TRBD1 matching 8 bases. The V and J ends lost 4 bases and 1 base, in that order; junction bases with no gene match: 5. Germline V gene lookup returns CDR1 LGHDT and CDR2 YNNKEL (reference sequence). The CDR3 length is 15 residues. CDR3: CASSPPGTGNTEAFF. The CDR3 bases are TGTGCCAGCAGCCCCCCCGGGACAGGGAACACTGAAGCTTTCTTT.

This clonotype has a handful of counts. J is TRBJ1-5 and V is TRBV7-3; no reliable D call. Trimming removed 3 bases at V and 1 base at J, with 10 bases between. The CDR3 has 15 residues. The germline gives CDR1 SGHTA, CDR2 FQGTGA. Here the CDR3 reads CASSLSRSSNQPQHF. For the CDR3, the DNA is TGTGCCAGCAGCTTGTCCCGGAGCAGCAATCAGCCCCAGCATTTT.

Only a few counts were recorded for this clonotype. This chain connects TRBV12-3 or TRBV12-4 to TRBJ1-1; D is unclear. This CDR3 spans 13 amino acids. V shed 2 bases and J shed 8 bases, with 12 bases lying between them. In nucleotides, the CDR3 is TGTGCCAGCAGTTTATTTTTACCCGGAGAAGCTTTCTTT. Translation gives CASSLFLPGEAFF.

The chain combines TRBV7-9 with TRBJ2-3, with 11 nucleotides matching TRBD2. The J segment lost 2 bases and the V segment lost 5 bases, leaving 3 bases of the junction unmatched. Germline CDR1 and CDR2: SEHNR and FQNEAQ (reference sequence). The CDR3 loop spans 15 amino acids. CDR3 region: CASSMTSGATDTQYF. The CDR3 DNA reads as TGTGCCAGCAGCATGACTAGCGGGGCCACAGATACGCAGTATTTT.

This clonotype turned up a few times. In DNA form, the CDR3 reads TGTGCCAGCAGACCGGGGACAGTGAACACCGGGGAGCTGTTTTTT. The encoded protein is CASRPGTVNTGELFF. The chain joins TRBV7-2 to TRBJ2-2; 7 bases line up with TRBD1. Germline V gene data show CDR1 as SGHTA and CDR2 as FQGNSA. The CDR3 is 15 amino acids. After removal of 6 bases from V and 1 base from J, the junction contained 5 bases not matched to a gene.

This clonotype has more than one count but fewer than ten. The chain employs TRBV6-1 and TRBJ1-2; TRBD1 aligns across 9 bases. The junction had 11 bases not matched to a gene; V was cut back by 7 bases and J by 5 bases. CDR1 and CDR2 from the germline V gene are MNHNS and SASEGT. CDR3 length equals 15 residues. CDR3 in amino acids: CASTPGQGLLYGYTF. CDR3 nucleotide sequence: TGTGCCAGCACTCCGGGACAGGGACTACTTTATGGCTACACCTTC.

This clonotype occurred a few times. The rearrangement links TRBV5-5 to TRBJ1-1; D not certain. Trimming shortened V by 1 base and J by 4 bases, and 8 bases separated the two germline ends. The CDR3 spans 13 residues. Germline V CDR1 and CDR2: SGHKS, YYEKEE (reference sequence). For the CDR3, the DNA is TGTGCCAGCAGCTTGTGGGAGGGCACTGAAGCTTTCTTT. Amino acid sequence: CASSLWEGTEAFF.

V gene TRBV20-1 combines with J gene TRBJ2-7; no reliable D call. The germline CDR1 and CDR2 sequences are DFQATT and SNEGSKA (reference sequence). There are 13 residues in the CDR3. V was shortened by 5 bases and J by 1 base, with 12 bases between the two germline ends. Here the CDR3 DNA reads TGCAGTGCTCCCCCCCGGCCGTCCTACGAGCAGTACTTC. Its protein product is CSAPPRPSYEQYF.

The V call is TRBV27, the J call TRBJ2-7; 11 bases line up with TRBD2. This CDR3 has 13 amino acids. Trimming cost V 4 bases and J 6 bases; bases outside gene matches: 2. Germline lookup yields CDR1 MNHEY and CDR2 SMNVEV (reference sequence). Written as DNA, the CDR3 is TGTGCCAGCAGTTCGGGACTAGCGGCCGAGCAGTACTTC. Encoded protein: CASSSGLAAEQYF.

This clonotype was counted only a few times. The chain combines TRBV6-1 with TRBJ1-5; maybe TRBD1 (6 bases). The V end was cut by 2 bases, the J end by 1 base, with 12 bases between. The CDR3 consists of 16 residues. Germline V CDR1 and CDR2: MNHNS, SASEGT. In DNA form, the CDR3 reads TGTGCCAGCAGTGAACTAGGGGGGCTCAGCAATCAGCCCCAGCATTTT. It encodes CASSELGGLSNQPQHF.

The J gene is TRBJ1-1, the V gene TRBV2, with 7 positions matching TRBD1. The CDR3 loop spans 16 amino acids. V was pared by 3 bases and J by 0 bases, with 7 bases of the junction left unmatched. CDR1 SNHLY and CDR2 FYNNEI come from the germline V gene. CDR3 sequence: CASSEPWDSMNTEAFF. In DNA form, the CDR3 reads TGTGCCAGCAGTGAGCCCTGGGACAGCATGAACACTGAAGCTTTCTTT. Using reference TRBV2 and TRBJ1-1 for the parts outside the CDR3, the full variable domain is EPEVTQTPSHQVTQMGQEVILRCVPISNHLYFYWYRQILGQKVEFLVSFYNNEISEKSEIFDDQFSVERPDGSNFTLKIRSTKLEDSAMYFCASSEPWDSMNTEAFFGQGTRLTVV.

This clonotype was seen only a few times. This chain joins TRBV7-9 and TRBJ2-5, with 9 bases aligning to TRBD2. CDR1 and CDR2 (germline): SEHNR, FQNEAQ (reference sequence). The CDR3 extends over 17 amino acids. The V segment lost 5 bases and the J segment 7 bases; nucleotides outside the gene matches: 17. The CDR3 DNA reads TGTGCCAGCAGCCTACCCCCCCTTAGCGGGGGAAAAGGGACCCAGTACTTC. It is translated as CASSLPPLSGGKGTQYF.

This clonotype was recorded a few times. The chain uses TRBV7-9 and TRBJ1-1; no definite D call. The CDR3 is made up of 14 amino acids. Germline V gene data show CDR1 as SEHNR and CDR2 as FQNEAQ (reference sequence). V lost 5 bases and J lost 9, with 19 bases in between. CDR3: CASSPSSGRLKAFF. CDR3 in DNA: TGTGCCAGCAGCCCCTCAAGTGGCCGACTCAAAGCTTTCTTT.

The chain couples TRBV15 to TRBJ2-3, with D unresolved. V lost 5 bases, J lost 6 bases, and 12 bases lay in between. CDR3 length: 13 amino acids. Germline loops: CDR1 LNHNV, CDR2 YYDKDF (reference sequence). The CDR3 spells CATSSHPGDTQYF. The CDR3 DNA follows: TGTGCCACCAGCTCTCACCCCGGGGATACGCAGTATTTT.

This clonotype appeared a few times. This chain joins TRBV5-4 and TRBJ2-3; D is perhaps TRBD2 (7 bases). V was trimmed by 3 bases and J by 2 bases, leaving 25 bases between them. Germline V gives CDR1 SGHNT, CDR2 YYREEE (reference sequence). The CDR3 runs to 19 residues. CDR3 in DNA: TGTGCCAGCAGCTCCCGTGCTCCCGGCAGGGAGGGGGTCACAGATACGCAGTATTTT. It encodes CASSSRAPGREGVTDTQYF.

This clonotype was found many times. This rearrangement joins TRBV6-2 or TRBV6-3 to TRBJ2-7, with TRBD2 identical over 10 bases. The germline CDR1 and CDR2 sequences are MNHEY and SVGEGT. The V gene end was trimmed by 7 bases and the J gene end by 2 bases; junction bases not matched to a gene: 11. The CDR3 covers 16 residues. CDR3: CASIDGRLAGAYEQYF. The CDR3 DNA follows: TGTGCCAGCATCGACGGGCGGCTAGCGGGAGCCTACGAGCAGTACTTC.

The rearrangement joins TRBV5-6 to TRBJ1-5; 8 positions agree with TRBD1. This CDR3 is built from 14 residues. Looked up from germline, CDR1 is SGHDT and CDR2 is YYEEEE. V dropped 0 bases and J dropped 7; count of bases not matched to a gene: 3. For the CDR3, the DNA is TGTGCCAGCAGCTTGGGACAGGGGAAGCAGCCCCAGCATTTT. Protein product: CASSLGQGKQPQHF.

This sequence joins TRBV12-3 or TRBV12-4 and TRBJ2-3; no reliable D call. The V end lost 3 bases, the J end lost 0 bases, and 16 bases lay between the germline ends. CDR3 length equals 17 residues. The CDR3 nucleotides are TGTGCCAGCAGTTTGGTTCGCCTAGTCCCTAGCACAGATACGCAGTATTTT. Translated, it gives CASSLVRLVPSTDTQYF.

This clonotype appeared a few times. CDR3 sequence reads: CASSTSPGTGDEAFF. The CDR3 DNA is TGTGCCAGCAGCACAAGCCCCGGGACAGGGGATGAAGCTTTCTTT. The genes are TRBV9 and TRBJ1-1; 10 bases agree with TRBD1. Trimming cost V 4 bases and J 7 bases; bases outside gene matches: 10. Germline CDR1 and CDR2: SGDLS and YYNGEE. CDR3 length: 15 residues.

This clonotype was seen ten or more times. The chain employs TRBV6-6 and TRBJ2-1, with 11 bases aligning to TRBD1. The CDR3 is made up of 15 amino acids. The germline gives CDR1 MNHNY, CDR2 SVGAGI (reference sequence). Trimming at V came to 6 bases and at J to 2 bases, leaving 3 bases not matched to a gene. DNA of the CDR3: TGTGCCAGCAGGTCGGGACAGGGGGCCTACAATGAGCAGTTCTTC. Amino acid sequence: CASRSGQGAYNEQFF.

This sequence joins TRBV7-9 and TRBJ2-1; possibly TRBD2 for D (5 bases). Trimming shortened V by 2 bases and J by 7 bases, and 12 bases separated the two germline ends. This CDR3 spans 14 amino acids. Germline V gene lookup returns CDR1 SEHNR and CDR2 FQNEAQ (reference sequence). CDR3 DNA: TGTGCCAGCAGCTTAAGTGTGGTAGCGAATGAGCAGTTCTTC. Protein product: CASSLSVVANEQFF.

This chain joins TRBV5-1 and TRBJ2-1; the match to TRBD1 covers 8 bases. This CDR3 has 14 amino acids. V lost 5 bases and J lost 5; bases outside the gene matches: 6. Per the germline V gene, CDR1 is SGHRS and CDR2 is YFSETQ. The chain's CDR3 is CASRARTGNNEQFF. CDR3 nucleotide sequence: TGCGCCAGCAGGGCAAGGACAGGGAACAATGAGCAGTTCTTC.

The chain recombines TRBV6-5 with TRBJ1-6; 8 bases map to TRBD1. V gave up 2 bases and J gave up 7 bases; unmatched junction bases: 7. This CDR3 contains 16 residues. Germline V gives CDR1 MNHEY, CDR2 SVGAGI. This CDR3 is CASSYSLTGGNSPLHF. In DNA form, the CDR3 reads TGTGCCAGCAGTTACAGTCTAACAGGGGGAAATTCACCCCTCCACTTT.